This T cell receptor (beta chain) was retrieved from a study of blood T cell repertoires in COVID-19. Across the whole study: Acute and convalescent COVID-19 specimens originated in the United States, Italy and Spain. The cDNA or gDNA used as material had been derived from T cells, B-cell-depleted T cells, or PBMCs.

This clone was seen once. Original handling: Using reference gene primer amplification, nucleated cell counts were estimated. Assay: immunoSEQ multiplex PCR; the TCRdb copy retains only in-frame clones and omits some. Clone size and the V and J calls come from that table; the DNA yielded D and trimming. Of 200,000 to 250,000 clones listed, approximately 82% are singletons. The CDR3 has 15 residues. From germline, CDR1 is MNHEY and CDR2 SVGEGT. J lost 9 bases, V lost 4 bases, and 9 bases had no gene match. The sequence came from a woman of 80 years or more with active or convalescent COVID-19. The chain joins TRBV6-2 or TRBV6-3 to TRBJ2-1; TRBD2 matches 10 bases. Sequenced: peripheral blood. The CDR3 sequence: CASSCGLAGVCEQFF. DNA for the CDR3: TGTGCCAGCAGTTGTGGGCTAGCGGGGGTCTGTGAGCAGTTCTTC.